The 5 T cell receptor beta chains reported below all come from one sample, sequenced in a study of glioma-infiltrating T cells. Using RNA template, CDR3s of TCR alpha and beta were amplified with iRepertoire arm-PCR. TCRdb recomputed calls from the multiplex PCR reads with MiXCR, one row per CDR3 protein. The sample yields some 22,000 distinct CDR3 sequences, roughly 24% seen once. The sequenced sample was glioma tissue, nonneoplastic brain tissue, or PBMCs (not recorded which). The source of these receptors is a human donor with low-grade glioma or glioblastoma, undergoing nonglioma brain surgery, or in good health (not recorded which).

This clonotype was detected a few times. This may arise from a read error, as a much more abundant clone is one base away. The rearrangement links TRBV25-1 to TRBJ2-7, with D perhaps TRBD2 (5 bases). This CDR3 has 10 amino acids. Trimming stripped 10 bases from V and 6 bases from J, with 10 bases between. Germline CDR1 and CDR2: MGHDK and SYGVNS. The DNA of the CDR3 is TGTGCCATTCTAGAGGGCGAGCAGTACTTC. As protein: CAILEGEQYF.

This clonotype was found many times. Possible read error: a much larger clone is one base away. The chain joins TRBV7-2 to TRBJ1-4; perhaps TRBD1 as D (5 bases). Germline V gives CDR1 SGHTA, CDR2 FQGNSA. The CDR3 length is 14 residues. Here the CDR3 DNA reads TGTGCCCGCAGCCCCTCCGGGTGGGGCGAAAAACTGTTTTTT. Translating gives CARSPSGWGEKLFF.

The sample holds many counts of this clonotype. The chain links TRBV24-1 to TRBJ2-1, with D uncertain. CDR1 and CDR2 from the germline V gene are KGHDR and SFDVKD. The CDR3 extends over 11 amino acids. V lost 6 bases and J lost 6, with 5 bases in between. Written as DNA, the CDR3 is TGTGCCACCAGTAGAGTCAATGAGCAGTTCTTC. Protein: CATSRVNEQFF.

This clonotype was observed at least ten times. The chain combines TRBV7-9 with TRBJ2-3; D might be TRBD1 (5 bases). The CDR3 extends over 11 amino acids. The V gene's germline CDR1 is SEHNR and CDR2 FQNEAQ (reference sequence). Trimming left V 10 bases short and J 5 bases short, with 10 bases between. This chain's CDR3 is CATAGLDTQYF. In DNA form, the CDR3 reads TGTGCCACCGCAGGGTTAGATACGCAGTATTTT.

Points on this clonotype: One base away lies a much larger clone, so this may be a sequencing read error. The V gene is TRBV7-2, the J gene TRBJ1-4, with a possible D match to TRBD1 (5 bases). Germline CDR1 reads SGHTA; CDR2 reads FQGNSA. This CDR3 is built from 15 residues. CDR3 sequence: CASSLDGGVQEKLVF. Here the CDR3 DNA reads TGTGCCAGCAGCTTAGATGGGGGGGTTCAAGAAAAACTGGTTTTT.